The next 3 T cell receptor beta chains were all read from a single sample in a study of identical twins. Each CDR3 protein is one row after TCRdb ran MiXCR on the 5' RACE reads. This table holds hundreds of thousands of distinct CDR3 sequences, 15% to 20% found once. The sample also formed part of further work on T cells expressing NK-cell markers.

Material for sequencing was PBMCs. The receptors derive from a young woman in good health.

This rearrangement joins TRBV5-1 to TRBJ1-1, with unresolved D. The germline V gene has CDR1 SGHRS and CDR2 YFSETQ. The CDR3 is made up of 13 amino acids. V was cut by 5 bases and J by 1 base, with 9 bases left in between. CDR3 coding DNA: TGCGCCAGCAGGTTCCAGGAGAACACTGAAGCTTTCTTT. It translates to CASRFQENTEAFF.

Many counts were recorded for this clonotype. The CDR3 region is CASSFNPEAEAFF. CDR3 nucleotide sequence: TGTGCCAGCAGTTTCAACCCCGAGGCTGAAGCTTTCTTT. This rearrangement joins TRBV6-5 to TRBJ1-1; D is unresolved. This CDR3 is built from 13 residues. V dropped 4 bases and J dropped 6 bases, with 12 bases sitting between them. Germline V gene sequence: CDR1 MNHEY, CDR2 SVGAGI.

This clonotype was seen more than once but under ten times. The chain is built from TRBV27 and TRBJ1-2, with D possibly matching TRBD1 (5 bases). V was pared by 2 bases and J by 5 bases, with 15 bases between. Germline CDR1 and CDR2: MNHEY and SMNVEV (reference sequence). This CDR3 is built from 15 residues. The CDR3: CASSLGSGGDYGYTF. The CDR3 nucleotides are TGTGCCAGCAGTTTAGGGTCAGGAGGGGATTATGGCTACACCTTC.